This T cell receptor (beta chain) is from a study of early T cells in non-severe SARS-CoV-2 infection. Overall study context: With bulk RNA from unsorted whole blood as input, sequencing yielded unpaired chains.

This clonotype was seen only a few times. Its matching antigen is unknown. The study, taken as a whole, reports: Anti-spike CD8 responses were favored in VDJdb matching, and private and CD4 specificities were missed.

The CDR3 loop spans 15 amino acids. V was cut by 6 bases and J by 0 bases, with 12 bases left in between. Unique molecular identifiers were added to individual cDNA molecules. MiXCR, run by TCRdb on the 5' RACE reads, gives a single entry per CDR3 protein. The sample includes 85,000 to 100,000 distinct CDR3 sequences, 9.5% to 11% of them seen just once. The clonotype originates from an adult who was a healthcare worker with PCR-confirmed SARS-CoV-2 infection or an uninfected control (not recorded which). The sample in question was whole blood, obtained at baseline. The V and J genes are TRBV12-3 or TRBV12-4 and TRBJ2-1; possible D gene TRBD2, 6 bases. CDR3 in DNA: TGTGCCAGCAGGTGGGGCGGGATCTCCTACAATGAGCAGTTCTTC. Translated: CASRWGGISYNEQFF.